Listed here are 26 T cell receptor beta chains from one sample, sequenced in a study of CD8 T cells in ankylosing spondylitis. TCRdb redid the calling of the 5' RACE reads with MiXCR, one entry per CDR3 protein. The data show 250,000 to 400,000 distinct CDR3 sequences, with roughly 12% seen just once and roughly 9.1% held by the top ten. Sequencing used blood, either unsorted or a sorted T cell fraction (not recorded which). These receptors originate from a female donor with ankylosing spondylitis or in good health (not recorded which).

This clonotype was detected many times. CDR3: CSARNPTPSNQPQHF. As DNA, the CDR3 is TGCAGTGCTAGAAATCCCACCCCAAGCAATCAGCCCCAGCATTTT. V and J are TRBV20-1 and TRBJ1-5, with D uncertain. The V end was cut by 2 bases, the J end by 1 base, with 12 bases between. The CDR3 is made up of 15 amino acids. Looked up from germline, CDR1 is DFQATT and CDR2 is SNEGSKA (reference sequence).

The V and J genes are TRBV5-1 and TRBJ2-5; no reliable D call. The CDR3 length is 13 residues. V lost 6 bases to trimming and J lost 5 bases, with 14 bases between them. Germline CDR1 is SGHRS and CDR2 is YFSETQ. CDR3 sequence: CASTSAGLETQYF. CDR3 DNA sequence: TGCGCCAGCACGTCGGCCGGGTTGGAGACCCAGTACTTC.

This clonotype showed up many times. The J gene is TRBJ2-7, the V gene TRBV11-2; tentative D call: TRBD1 (5 bases). The CDR3 length is 13 residues. The V gene's germline CDR1 is SGHAT and CDR2 FQNNGV. The germline V and J ends were trimmed by 0 bases and 5 bases, with 8 bases remaining between them. The CDR3 sequence is CASSLDLRDEQYF. CDR3 DNA sequence: TGTGCCAGCAGCTTAGATCTCAGGGACGAGCAGTACTTC.

A remark on this clonotype: A junction boundary mismatches the germline segment, possibly from a read error. The genes are TRBV20-1 and TRBJ2-1; 15 bases align to TRBD2. Germline values: CDR1 DFQATT, CDR2 SNEGSKA (reference sequence). The CDR3 loop spans 17 amino acids. CDR3 DNA: TGCTGTGCCCGGACTAGCGGGGGGGCTTGGTCCTACAATGAGCAGTTCTTC. Translated: CCARTSGGAWSYNEQFF.

This clonotype has a count of ten or more. The chain couples TRBV12-3 or TRBV12-4 to TRBJ1-1; 7 bases are shared with TRBD1. CDR3 size: 14 residues. V gave up 6 bases and J gave up 4 bases; unmatched junction bases: 8. The CDR3 region is CASSRQGGSTEAFF. The CDR3 coding sequence is TGTGCCAGCAGCCGACAGGGAGGGTCCACTGAAGCTTTCTTT.

This rearrangement joins TRBV20-1 to TRBJ2-5, with 12 bases lining up with TRBD2. Germline V gene lookup returns CDR1 DFQATT and CDR2 SNEGSKA (reference sequence). This CDR3 contains 12 residues. The CDR3 DNA is TGCAGCGGACTAGCGGGATTAGAGACCCAGTACTTC. It is translated as CSGLAGLETQYF.

This clonotype turned up a few times. This chain links TRBV28 with TRBJ2-5, with TRBD1 matching over 12 bases. V shed 4 bases and J 4 bases; nucleotides not matched to a gene: 10. The CDR3 runs 17 residues. Germline CDR1 is MDHEN and CDR2 is SYDVKM. The CDR3 here is CASSSGTGGASGETQYF. The CDR3, as DNA: TGTGCCAGCAGTTCCGGGACAGGGGGCGCAAGCGGAGAGACCCAGTACTTC.

This clonotype has at least ten counts. The rearrangement links TRBV30 to TRBJ1-1, with 8 bases fitting TRBD1. V shed 2 bases and J 6 bases; nucleotides not matched to a gene: 5. The CDR3 has 13 amino acids. Germline CDR1 GTSNPN, CDR2 SVGIG (reference sequence). The CDR3 region has the DNA TGTGCCTGGAGTCCACAGGGGGGCTCTGAAGCTTTCTTT. Its protein product is CAWSPQGGSEAFF.

This clonotype was seen a few times. V and J are TRBV7-9 and TRBJ1-3, with a possible D match to TRBD1 (5 bases). Germline CDR1 SEHNR, CDR2 FQNEAQ (reference sequence). The CDR3 totals 15 residues. Between the trimmed V and J ends, which lost 7 bases and 0 bases, there was a span of 13 bases. The CDR3 is CASTSTGGSGNTIYF. CDR3 sequence (DNA): TGTGCCAGCACCTCTACGGGGGGCTCTGGAAACACCATATATTTT.

V is TRBV10-3 and J is TRBJ2-1; D is undetermined. The CDR3 consists of 16 residues. V was trimmed by 10 bases and J by 0 bases, leaving 19 bases between them. Germline V gives CDR1 ENHRY, CDR2 SYGVKD. The CDR3 loop reads CATLRQKKSSYNEQFF. CDR3 in DNA: TGTGCCACTCTAAGGCAGAAAAAGAGCTCCTACAATGAGCAGTTCTTC.

This clonotype came up many times. This chain links TRBV6-2 or TRBV6-3 with TRBJ1-5; 9 bases map to TRBD1. The CDR3 is 18 residues long. V trimming: 0 bases; J trimming: 3 bases; junction bases outside the gene matches: 9. Germline CDR1 and CDR2: MNHEY and SVGEGT. In DNA, the CDR3 is TGTGCCAGCAGTTACTCGAGGAGGACAGGGGCCCTCAATCAGCCCCAGCATTTT. It yields the protein CASSYSRRTGALNQPQHF.

This clonotype was picked up many times. CDR3 region: CASGRGEDQPQHF. As DNA, the CDR3 is TGTGCCAGCGGGAGGGGGGAGGATCAGCCCCAGCATTTT. The chain links TRBV2 to TRBJ1-5; weak D call: TRBD1 (6 bases). In germline, CDR1 is SNHLY, CDR2 FYNNEI. Trimming cost V 8 bases and J 5 bases, with 13 bases left between them. This CDR3 has 13 residues. The variable domain in full, completed from reference TRBV2 and TRBJ1-5, reads EPEVTQTPSHQVTQMGQEVILRCVPISNHLYFYWYRQILGQKVEFLVSFYNNEISEKSEIFDDQFSVERPDGSNFTLKIRSTKLEDSAMYFCASGRGEDQPQHFGDGTRLSIL.

On this clonotype itself: A much more abundant neighbour one base away suggests this may be a read error. The rearrangement joins TRBV29-1 to TRBJ2-7; unclear D gene. Trimming removed 4 bases from V and 10 bases from J, with 17 bases in between. The CDR3 length is 12 residues. CDR1 and CDR2 (germline): SQVTM, ANQGSEA. The chain's CDR3 is CSVVDGVVVQYF. CDR3 DNA sequence: TGCAGCGTTGTGGACGGAGTTGTGGTACAGTACTTC.

Of note for this clonotype: A much larger clone lies a single base off, so this may be a read error. V is TRBV5-1 and J is TRBJ2-7; D is perhaps TRBD1 or TRBD2 (5 bases each). This CDR3 is 16 amino acids long. Germline loops: CDR1 SGHRS, CDR2 YFSETQ. The CDR3 loop reads CAGSLLLAGGSNEQYF. Here the CDR3 DNA reads TGCGCCGGCAGCTTGCTCCTAGCTGGGGGAAGTAACGAGCAGTACTTC.

As regards this clonotype: Compared with germline, one end of the junction differs, possibly owing to a read error. V is TRBV27 and J is TRBJ2-7; D is unclear. Per the germline V gene, CDR1 is MNHEY and CDR2 is SMNVEV (reference sequence). The CDR3 has 13 amino acids. The CDR3 coding sequence is TGTGCCAGCACTTTACTCCCTTCCTACGAGCAGTACTTC. Translated: CASTLLPSYEQYF.

This clonotype was observed a few times. CDR3 DNA: TGTGCCAGTAGCACCGACAGGGGGGCGGTCTATGGCTACACCTTC. It translates to CASSTDRGAVYGYTF. V and J are TRBV19 and TRBJ1-2; 9 nucleotides match TRBD1. The length of the CDR3 is 15 residues. V trimming: 6 bases; J trimming: 4 bases; junction bases outside the gene matches: 9. Germline-derived CDR1 and CDR2 are LNHDA and SQIVND (reference sequence).

This clonotype has ten or more counts. This rearrangement joins TRBV20-1 to TRBJ1-5; no definite D call. V was cut by 5 bases and J by 11 bases, with 19 bases left in between. The germline CDR1 and CDR2 sequences are DFQATT and SNEGSKA (reference sequence). The CDR3 is made up of 13 amino acids. DNA of the CDR3: TGCAGTGCTGAGGTAACAGTCGGGGAGACCCAGCATTTT. This gives the protein CSAEVTVGETQHF.

This clonotype was seen repeatedly, ten times or more. The V gene is TRBV20-1, the J gene TRBJ2-3; 9 bases agree with TRBD1. Germline CDR1 is DFQATT and CDR2 is SNEGSKA (reference sequence). V shed 6 bases and J 4 bases; nucleotides not matched to a gene: 8. The CDR3 runs to 14 residues. The CDR3 reads CSALRGTGSDTQYF. The DNA for the CDR3 is TGCAGTGCCCTTCGTGGGACAGGGTCAGATACGCAGTATTTT.

This clonotype was counted ten times or more. The V gene is TRBV20-1, the J gene TRBJ2-7, with 7 bases aligning to TRBD1. The CDR3 runs to 12 residues. Trimming cost V 3 bases and J 2 bases; bases outside gene matches: 1. Germline V gene sequence: CDR1 DFQATT, CDR2 SNEGSKA (reference sequence). CDR3 sequence: CSARDRTYEQYF. The CDR3 bases are TGCAGTGCTAGGGACAGGACCTACGAGCAGTACTTC.

A few counts support this clonotype. A much bigger clone sits one base away, suggesting this may be a read error. This rearrangement joins TRBV5-1 to TRBJ2-7, with 8 bases matching TRBD1. Germline V gene lookup returns CDR1 SGHRS and CDR2 YFSETQ. The CDR3 has 14 residues. V shed 3 bases, J shed 0 bases, and the junction held 2 bases outside the gene matches. CDR3 sequence: CASSWTGSSYEQYF. CDR3 coding DNA: TGCGCCAGCAGCTGGACAGGGAGCTCCTACGAGCAGTACTTC.

In its sample, this clonotype was seen many times. The chain is built from TRBV7-3 and TRBJ1-5, with D perhaps matching TRBD1 (6 bases). CDR1 SGHTA and CDR2 FQGTGA come from the germline V gene. Trimming took 5 bases from V and 5 from J, leaving 10 bases between them. This CDR3 has 13 residues. CDR3 amino acids: CASSLYRDQPQHF. The DNA for the CDR3 is TGTGCCAGCAGCCTTTACAGGGATCAGCCCCAGCATTTT. Based on the CDR3 plus reference TRBV7-3 and TRBJ1-5, the full variable domain is GAGVSQTPSNKVTEKGKYVELRCDPISGHTALYWYRQSLGQGPEFLIYFQGTGAADDSGLPNDRFFAVRPEGSVSTLKIQRTERGDSAVYLCASSLYRDQPQHFGDGTRLSIL.

This clonotype has only a few counts. The chain uses TRBV7-8 and TRBJ2-7, with 7 bases aligning to TRBD1. This CDR3 region has 14 residues. V was pared by 3 bases and J by 2 bases, with 4 bases of the junction left unmatched. Germline values: CDR1 SGHVS, CDR2 FQNEAQ. The CDR3 protein is CASSFSDRTYEQYF. The CDR3 DNA sequence: TGTGCCAGCAGCTTTTCGGACAGGACCTACGAGCAGTACTTC. Looking up the rest from reference TRBV7-8 and TRBJ2-7 gives the full variable domain: GAGVSQSPRYKVAKRGQDVALRCDPISGHVSLFWYQQALGQGPEFLTYFQNEAQLDKSGLPSDRFFAERPEGSVSTLKIQRTQQEDSAVYLCASSFSDRTYEQYFGPGTRLTVT.

Many counts were recorded for this clonotype. The chain links TRBV10-3 to TRBJ2-1, with D possibly being TRBD1 (5 bases). This CDR3 is built from 11 residues. Trimming left V 5 bases short and J 10 bases short, with 9 bases between. CDR1 is ENHRY and CDR2 is SYGVKD in the germline V gene. CDR3 DNA: TGTGCCATCAGTAAAGGGGTCGAGCAGTTCTTC. It is translated as CAISKGVEQFF.

This clonotype was seen many times. CDR3 protein: CASSQYRGGYTF. The CDR3 DNA sequence: TGTGCCAGCAGCCAATATAGGGGCGGCTACACCTTC. The V gene is TRBV5-6, the J gene TRBJ1-2; D is possibly TRBD1 (5 bases). CDR3 length: 12 amino acids. The germline gives CDR1 SGHDT, CDR2 YYEEEE. Trimming cost V 4 bases and J 8 bases, with 12 bases left between them.

The chain joins TRBV30 to TRBJ2-2; TRBD2 matches 12 bases. With 1 base clipped from V and 7 bases from J, the junction kept 4 bases outside the gene matches. The germline V gene encodes CDR1 GTSNPN and CDR2 SVGIG (reference sequence). The CDR3 sequence is 15 residues long. CDR3 region: CAWSGLAGVVGELFF. CDR3 DNA: TGTGCCTGGAGTGGACTAGCGGGAGTGGTCGGGGAGCTGTTTTTT.

This clonotype was observed many times. V is TRBV10-3 and J is TRBJ2-1, with 7 bases lining up with TRBD1. CDR1 and CDR2 (germline): ENHRY, SYGVKD. CDR3 size: 13 residues. The V gene end was trimmed by 7 bases and the J gene end by 7 bases; junction bases not matched to a gene: 7. CDR3 nucleotide sequence: TGTGCCATCACTACCGACAGGGAAAATGAGCAGTTCTTC. This gives the protein CAITTDRENEQFF.